A selection of T cell receptor beta chains follows, all from one sample in a study of blood T cell repertoires in COVID-19. Sequenced by immunoSEQ multiplex PCR; TCRdb stores in-frame clones only, minus some. Of approximately 200,000 clones in the sample, more than 70% were seen once. The specimen was peripheral blood. Every receptor here comes from a woman aged 60-75 years with acute or convalescent COVID-19. The CDR3 runs from the conserved cysteine through the conserved F or W. D genes are given only for firm matches. Some rows mark clone size as missing; the rest say once, few, many or name a class of expanded clone.

D gene: TRBD2
clone size: NA
V gene: TRBV5-6
J gene: TRBJ2-7
CDR3 protein: CASSLPGTSGRGLYEQYF
CDR3 DNA: TGTGCCAGCAGCTTGCCCGGGACTAGCGGGAGGGGACTTTACGAGCAGTACTTC

D gene: TRBD2
clone size: once
V gene: TRBV7-2
J gene: TRBJ2-5
CDR3 protein: CASSSDSGKSQYF
CDR3 DNA: TGTGCCAGCAGTTCCGATAGCGGGAAAAGCCAGTACTTC

D gene: NA
clone size: NA
V gene: TRBV29-1
J gene: TRBJ2-7
CDR3 protein: CSVASYEQYF
CDR3 DNA: TGCAGCGTTGCTTCCTACGAGCAGTACTTC

D gene: NA
clone size: NA
V gene: TRBV5-1
J gene: TRBJ1-1
CDR3 protein: CASSLYQDANTEAFF
CDR3 DNA: TGCGCCAGCAGCTTATATCAGGATGCGAACACTGAAGCTTTCTTT

D gene: NA
clone size: NA
V gene: TRBV6-6
J gene: TRBJ1-1
CDR3 protein: CASPSQKGGVNTEAFF
CDR3 DNA: TGTGCCAGCCCGTCGCAAAAAGGGGGGGTGAACACTGAAGCTTTCTTT

D gene: TRBD1
clone size: NA
V gene: TRBV6-5
J gene: TRBJ1-6
CDR3 protein: CASSTPGGQSPLHF
CDR3 DNA: TGTGCCAGCAGTACACCAGGGGGTCAATCACCCCTCCACTTT

D gene: NA
clone size: NA
V gene: TRBV7-3
J gene: TRBJ2-2
CDR3 protein: CASSLSLASRNTGELFF
CDR3 DNA: TGTGCCAGCAGCTTATCTTTAGCGAGCCGGAACACCGGGGAGCTGTTTTTT

D gene: NA
clone size: few
V gene: TRBV29-1
J gene: TRBJ2-7
CDR3 protein: CSMIQGYEQYF
CDR3 DNA: TGCAGCATGATCCAGGGTTACGAGCAGTACTTC

D gene: TRBD1
clone size: NA
V gene: TRBV9
J gene: TRBJ1-2
CDR3 protein: CASSPTRSWDRDGYTF
CDR3 DNA: TGTGCCAGCAGCCCCACTCGGTCCTGGGACAGGGATGGCTACACCTTC

D gene: NA
clone size: NA
V gene: TRBV30
J gene: TRBJ1-2
CDR3 protein: CAWSFRGQSYGYTF
CDR3 DNA: TGTGCCTGGAGTTTCCGCGGACAGTCCTATGGCTACACCTTC

D gene: NA
clone size: NA
V gene: TRBV20-1
J gene: TRBJ1-1
CDR3 protein: CSAYITEAFF
CDR3 DNA: TGCAGTGCTTATATCACTGAAGCTTTCTTT

D gene: TRBD1
clone size: NA
V gene: TRBV9
J gene: TRBJ2-1
CDR3 protein: CASSADTGGFYNEQFF
CDR3 DNA: TGTGCCAGCAGCGCAGATACAGGGGGCTTCTACAATGAGCAGTTCTTC

D gene: TRBD1
clone size: NA
V gene: TRBV7-6
J gene: TRBJ1-4
CDR3 protein: CASSDRTGWNEKLFF
CDR3 DNA: TGTGCCAGCAGCGATCGGACAGGGTGGAATGAAAAACTGTTTTTT

D gene: TRBD1
clone size: NA
V gene: TRBV27
J gene: TRBJ1-3
CDR3 protein: CASSPGTGLVYGNTIYF
CDR3 DNA: TGTGCCAGCAGTCCCGGGACAGGGTTGGTATATGGAAACACCATATATTTT

D gene: TRBD2
clone size: NA
V gene: TRBV7-9
J gene: TRBJ2-1
CDR3 protein: CASSSTTAGTRSYNEQFF
CDR3 DNA: TGTGCCAGCAGCTCGACAACCGCCGGGACTAGGTCTTACAATGAGCAGTTCTTC

D gene: TRBD1
clone size: NA
V gene: TRBV7-9
J gene: TRBJ1-1
CDR3 protein: CASSPRTGWNTEAFF
CDR3 DNA: TGTGCCAGCAGCCCCCGGACAGGCTGGAACACTGAAGCTTTCTTT

D gene: NA
clone size: once
V gene: TRBV5-8
J gene: TRBJ2-5
CDR3 protein: CASSRTRTVLETQYF
CDR3 DNA: TGTGCCAGCAGCAGAACCCGGACAGTCCTAGAGACCCAGTACTTC

D gene: TRBD1
clone size: few
V gene: TRBV11-2
J gene: TRBJ1-2
CDR3 protein: CASSLGQGNYGYTF
CDR3 DNA: TGTGCCAGCAGCTTGGGACAGGGTAACTATGGCTACACCTTC

D gene: TRBD1
clone size: NA
V gene: TRBV30
J gene: TRBJ1-5
CDR3 protein: CAWRGQGALGNQPQHF
CDR3 DNA: TGTGCCTGGAGAGGACAGGGGGCGCTCGGCAATCAGCCCCAGCATTTT

D gene: NA
clone size: once
V gene: TRBV4-3
J gene: TRBJ2-7
CDR3 protein: CASSQDLGTGGNYEQYF
CDR3 DNA: NA

D gene: NA
clone size: NA
V gene: TRBV5-5
J gene: TRBJ2-7
CDR3 protein: CASIDFRTASYEQYF
CDR3 DNA: TGTGCCAGCATCGATTTTAGGACAGCCTCCTACGAGCAGTACTTC

D gene: NA
clone size: NA
V gene: TRBV6-6
J gene: TRBJ2-1
CDR3 protein: CASSGRATYNEQFF
CDR3 DNA: TGTGCCAGCAGTGGGCGGGCAACCTACAATGAGCAGTTCTTC

D gene: TRBD2
clone size: once
V gene: TRBV5-6
J gene: TRBJ2-1
CDR3 protein: CASSWGLAGGFNEQFF
CDR3 DNA: TGTGCCAGCAGCTGGGGACTAGCGGGAGGCTTCAATGAGCAGTTCTTC

D gene: NA
clone size: few
V gene: TRBV4-1
J gene: TRBJ1-6
CDR3 protein: CASSQVSGGNYNSPLHF
CDR3 DNA: TGCGCCAGCAGCCAAGTGTCGGGGGGTAACTATAATTCACCCCTCCACTTT

D gene: NA
clone size: NA
V gene: TRBV29-1
J gene: TRBJ1-1
CDR3 protein: CSVEEGEAEAFF
CDR3 DNA: TGCAGCGTTGAAGAGGGGGAGGCTGAAGCTTTCTTT

D gene: TRBD2
clone size: NA
V gene: TRBV24-1
J gene: TRBJ2-3
CDR3 protein: CATSDALAGESDTQYF
CDR3 DNA: TGTGCCACCAGTGATGCACTAGCGGGAGAATCAGATACGCAGTATTTT

D gene: TRBD1
clone size: NA
V gene: TRBV6-6
J gene: TRBJ1-1
CDR3 protein: CASSSSDRVNTEAFF
CDR3 DNA: TGTGCCAGCAGTTCCTCGGACAGGGTCAACACTGAAGCTTTCTTT

D gene: TRBD2
clone size: once
V gene: TRBV3-1/TRBV3-2
J gene: TRBJ2-5
CDR3 protein: CASSQTSGGPVETQYF
CDR3 DNA: TGTGCCAGCAGCCAAACTAGCGGGGGGCCGGTGGAGACCCAGTACTTC

D gene: NA
clone size: NA
V gene: TRBV7-2
J gene: TRBJ1-1
CDR3 protein: CASSLGSQTNTEAFF
CDR3 DNA: TGTGCCAGCAGCTTAGGGAGTCAGACTAACACTGAAGCTTTCTTT

D gene: TRBD1
clone size: NA
V gene: TRBV11-2
J gene: TRBJ1-4
CDR3 protein: CASSLEGQGARGEKLFF
CDR3 DNA: TGTGCCAGCAGCTTAGAGGGACAGGGGGCAAGGGGTGAAAAACTGTTTTTT

D gene: TRBD1
clone size: NA
V gene: TRBV27
J gene: TRBJ1-2
CDR3 protein: CASSKQGAVNYGYTF
CDR3 DNA: TGTGCCAGCAGTAAACAGGGGGCCGTTAACTATGGCTACACCTTC

D gene: TRBD2
clone size: NA
V gene: TRBV28
J gene: TRBJ2-3
CDR3 protein: CASYMGGVTIPTDTQYF
CDR3 DNA: TGTGCCAGCTATATGGGGGGGGTAACCATCCCTACAGATACGCAGTATTTT

D gene: TRBD1
clone size: NA
V gene: TRBV7-9
J gene: TRBJ1-5
CDR3 protein: CASSLAGQQPQHF
CDR3 DNA: TGTGCCAGCAGCTTAGCGGGACAGCAGCCCCAGCATTTT